This section outlines one T cell receptor beta chain sequence together with its context. Its specificity is not known. The V gene's germline CDR1 is GTSNPN and CDR2 SVGIG (reference sequence). Trimming pared 6 bases from V and 4 bases from J, leaving 15 bases between. The CDR3 totals 13 residues. The assay was immunoSEQ multiplex PCR, and TCRdb's table has in-frame clones only and misses some. Of 200,000 or so clones in the sample, roughly 80% were seen once. This specimen belongs to a study of cytomegalovirus exposure and HLA in healthy donors. General study results and limits: In vitro assays verified that three CMV-associated chains recognized CMV antigens specifically.

The sample taken for sequencing was PBMCs. The receptor comes from a man aged 18-30 years in good health and CMV-seropositive. The J gene is TRBJ2-5, the V gene TRBV30; D call uncertain. The CDR3 loop reads CACAERLGETQYF. The DNA for the CDR3 is TGTGCCTGCGCCGAGAGGTTGGGAGAGACCCAGTACTTC.